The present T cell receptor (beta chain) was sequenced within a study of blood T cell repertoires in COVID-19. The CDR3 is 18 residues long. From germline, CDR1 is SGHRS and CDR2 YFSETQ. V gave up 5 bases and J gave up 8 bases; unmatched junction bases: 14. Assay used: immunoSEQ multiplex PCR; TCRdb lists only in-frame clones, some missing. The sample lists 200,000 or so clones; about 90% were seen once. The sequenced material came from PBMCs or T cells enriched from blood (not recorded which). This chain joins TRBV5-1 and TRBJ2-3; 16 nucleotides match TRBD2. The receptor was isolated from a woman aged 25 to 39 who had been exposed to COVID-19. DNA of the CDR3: TGCGCCAGCAGAGAAACCCCCGGGACTAGCGGGAGGGCCGGTACGCAGTATTTT. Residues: CASRETPGTSGRAGTQYF. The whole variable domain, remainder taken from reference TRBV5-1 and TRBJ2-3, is KAGVTQTPRYLIKTRGQQVTLSCSPISGHRSVSWYQQTPGQGLQFLFEYFSETQRNKGNFPGRFSGRQFSNSRSEMNVSTLELGDSALYLCASRETPGTSGRAGTQYFGPGTRLTVL.